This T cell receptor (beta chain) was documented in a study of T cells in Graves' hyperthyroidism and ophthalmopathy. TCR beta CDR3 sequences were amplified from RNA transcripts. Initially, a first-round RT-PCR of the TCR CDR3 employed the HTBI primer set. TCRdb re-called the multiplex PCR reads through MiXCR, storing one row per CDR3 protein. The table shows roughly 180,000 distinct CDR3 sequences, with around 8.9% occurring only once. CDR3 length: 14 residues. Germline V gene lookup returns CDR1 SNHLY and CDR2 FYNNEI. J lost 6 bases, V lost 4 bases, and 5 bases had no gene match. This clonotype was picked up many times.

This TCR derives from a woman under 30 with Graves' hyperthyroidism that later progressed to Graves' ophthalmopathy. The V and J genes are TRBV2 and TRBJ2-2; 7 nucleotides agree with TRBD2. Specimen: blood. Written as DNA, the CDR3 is TGTGCCAGCAGTGCTATGCGGGAGTCCGGGGAGCTGTTTTTT. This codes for CASSAMRESGELFF.